Sequencing of this T cell receptor (beta chain) was carried out in a study of blood T cell repertoires in COVID-19. Across the study: Whether acute or convalescent, the COVID-19 samples came from the United States, Italy and Spain. T cells, B-cell-depleted T cells, or PBMCs supplied cDNA or gDNA.

Measured with immunoSEQ multiplex PCR; TCRdb has only the in-frame clones, and not every one. Seen here are over 150,000 clones, 65% to 85% observed once, and the top ten hold about 7%. CDR1 SGHNT and CDR2 YYREEE come from the germline V gene (reference sequence). Between the trimmed V and J ends, which lost 4 bases and 6 bases, there was a span of 17 bases. The CDR3 covers 15 residues. J is TRBJ2-1 and V is TRBV5-4, with a weak D call TRBD1 (5 bases). The material sequenced was peripheral blood. This clonotype was obtained from a woman between 40 and 55 years old with COVID-19, enrolled during active disease. Here the CDR3 reads CASSLDTRGFNEQFF. The CDR3 DNA follows: TGTGCCAGCAGCCTGGACACCCGCGGATTCAATGAGCAGTTCTTC.